These 9 T cell receptor beta chains were all obtained from the same sample, sequenced in a study of shared clonotypes between healthy human individuals. Sequencing was performed with immunoSEQ multiplex PCR; in TCRdb, only in-frame clones are kept and a portion is missing. Of approximately 2,300,000 clones listed, 92% are singletons. Material for sequencing was naive CD4+ T cells from PBMCs. Subset in this sample: CD45RA+ positively selected. The receptors derive from a man aged 18-30 years in good health. Some clones in this sample may be carry-over from other donors' samples.

As to this clone: This same CDR3 is encoded by further DNA sequences in the sample. J is TRBJ2-2 and V is TRBV27, with no clear D. CDR3 size: 12 residues. Germline V CDR1 and CDR2: MNHEY, SMNVEV (reference sequence). V lost 4 bases, J lost 3 bases, and 3 bases lay in between. The CDR3 here is CASSSYTGELFF. CDR3 nucleotides: TGTGCCAGCAGTTCATACACCGGGGAGCTGTTTTTT.

The V gene is TRBV5-4, the J gene TRBJ2-7, with TRBD2 identical over 7 bases. Losses at the gene ends were 0 bases for V and 2 bases for J; bases not matched to a gene: 11. The V gene's germline CDR1 is SGHNT and CDR2 YYREEE (reference sequence). The CDR3 is 17 residues long. CDR3 nucleotide sequence: TGTGCCAGCAGCTTGGGTAGCGGGCAGGTGCTAACCTACGAGCAGTACTTC. The encoded protein is CASSLGSGQVLTYEQYF.

The J gene is TRBJ2-3, the V gene TRBV9; 8 bases map to TRBD2. Per the germline V gene, CDR1 is SGDLS and CDR2 is YYNGEE. This CDR3 spans 17 amino acids. J gave up 4 bases and V 0 bases, and 10 bases lay outside the gene matches. The CDR3 sequence: CASSVDFPGGPPDTQYF. CDR3 nucleotides: TGTGCCAGCAGCGTAGATTTTCCGGGAGGGCCACCAGATACGCAGTATTTT.

V is TRBV7-6 and J is TRBJ2-7; 7 bases are a match to TRBD1. The CDR3 is 13 amino acids. CDR1 is SGHVS, CDR2 FNYEAQ, per germline. The junction had 11 bases not matched to a gene; V was cut back by 6 bases and J by 9 bases. The CDR3 coding sequence is TGTGCCAGCAGGGACAGGCCCAACGGCGGGCAGTACTTC. Translated, it gives CASRDRPNGGQYF.

This clone was observed a single time. The chain combines TRBV5-1 with TRBJ2-3, with TRBD2 matching 13 bases. CDR1 is SGHRS, CDR2 YFSETQ, per germline. There are 16 residues in the CDR3. V dropped 4 bases and J dropped 4; count of bases not matched to a gene: 6. The CDR3 spells CASSASLAGGADTQYF. CDR3 sequence (DNA): TGCGCCAGCAGCGCTTCACTAGCGGGAGGGGCAGATACGCAGTATTTT.

The chain links TRBV9 to TRBJ1-1; D unclear. This CDR3 has 16 residues. V was clipped by 0 bases and J by 6 bases, with 18 bases between them. Germline V gene lookup returns CDR1 SGDLS and CDR2 YYNGEE. CDR3: CASSVGVRVRVAEAFF. DNA for the CDR3: TGTGCCAGCAGCGTAGGAGTAAGAGTAAGGGTGGCTGAAGCTTTCTTT.

The chain couples TRBV27 to TRBJ2-3; D gene unclear. CDR3 length equals 13 residues. The V end lost 2 bases, the J end lost 1 base, and 4 bases lay between the germline ends. CDR1 is MNHEY and CDR2 is SMNVEV in the germline V gene (reference sequence). CDR3 nucleotides: TGTGCCAGCAGTTTACATCGCACAGATACGCAGTATTTT. Amino acids: CASSLHRTDTQYF.

The gene calls are TRBV28 and TRBJ2-3; 7 bases are shared with TRBD1. The CDR3 is 16 amino acids. Unmatched junction bases numbered 10, after V lost 5 bases and J lost 2 bases. Germline CDR1 and CDR2: MDHEN and SYDVKM. CDR3 in amino acids: CASSRKQGISTDTQYF. CDR3 sequence (DNA): TGTGCCAGCAGTCGCAAACAGGGGATCTCCACAGATACGCAGTATTTT.

The chain recombines TRBV19 with TRBJ1-2; D unresolved. The CDR3 covers 12 residues. CDR1 is LNHDA, CDR2 SQIVND, per germline (reference sequence). V was trimmed by 5 bases and J by 1 base, leaving 5 bases between them. DNA of the CDR3: TGTGCCAGTAGTTCCGGTAACTATGGCTACACCTTC. Protein: CASSSGNYGYTF.